The 27 T cell receptor beta chains presented below share a single source sample, sequenced in a study of blood T cell repertoires in COVID-19 (dated by TCRdb to about 2020). To prepare the library, the immunoSEQ multiplex PCR assay was applied. This immuneACCESS table, as held by TCRdb, lists in-frame sequences with V and J called but not all clones. Of the missing ones, under half trace to an unresolved V gene in checked studies; the others have no known cause. This sample is represented by around 340,000 clones; 80% to 90% of them were singletons. Roughly 4.2% of the sample is in the top ten clones. Specimen: PBMCs or T cells enriched from blood (not recorded which). These receptors all come from a woman between 40 and 55 years old with acute COVID-19.

This chain joins TRBV9 and TRBJ2-7; D may be TRBD2 (6 bases). Trimming stripped 2 bases from V and 2 bases from J, with 17 bases between. Germline V CDR1 and CDR2: SGDLS, YYNGEE. The CDR3 length is 16 residues. The CDR3 sequence is CASSVEGSSFAYEQYF. The CDR3 bases are TGTGCCAGCAGCGTGGAGGGCAGCAGCTTCGCCTACGAGCAGTACTTC.

The chain uses TRBV19 and TRBJ1-4; D perhaps matches TRBD1 (6 bases). The CDR3 spans 16 residues. V shed 3 bases and J shed 7 bases, with 18 bases lying between them. Germline V gene lookup returns CDR1 LNHDA and CDR2 SQIVND (reference sequence). The CDR3: CASSMSQGSTLEKLFF. The CDR3 region has the DNA TGTGCCAGTAGTATGTCTCAGGGGTCAACCCTTGAAAAACTGTTTTTT. The whole variable domain, filled in from reference TRBV19 and TRBJ1-4, reads DGGITQSPKYLFRKEGQNVTLSCEQNLNHDAMYWYRQDPGQGLRLIYYSQIVNDFQKGDIAEGYSVSREKKESFPLTVTSAQKNPTAFYLCASSMSQGSTLEKLFFGSGTQLSVL.

This clone has a single count. This chain connects TRBV2 to TRBJ2-5, with D possibly matching TRBD2 (5 bases). Per the germline V gene, CDR1 is SNHLY and CDR2 is FYNNEI. V was clipped by 3 bases and J by 0 bases, with 8 bases between them. The CDR3 has 14 residues. Here the CDR3 DNA reads TGTGCCAGCAGTGACCCGGGATACCAAGAGACCCAGTACTTC. This sequence encodes CASSDPGYQETQYF.

The genes are TRBV19 and TRBJ1-2; D may be TRBD1 (5 bases). Trimming removed 6 bases from V and 9 bases from J, with 11 bases in between. Germline V gene data show CDR1 as LNHDA and CDR2 as SQIVND (reference sequence). The CDR3 is 11 residues long. CDR3 sequence (DNA): TGTGCCAGTAGATTTGACAGAAGCTACACCTTC. Protein: CASRFDRSYTF.

V and J are TRBV6-2 or TRBV6-3 and TRBJ2-5, with TRBD1 identical over 8 bases. V lost 6 bases to trimming and J lost 4 bases; unmatched junction nucleotides: 25. Germline V lookup: CDR1 MNHEY, CDR2 SVGEGT. The CDR3 is 20 amino acids. In DNA form, the CDR3 reads TGTGCCAGCAGCCGCCCCGCCGGGACAGTCCCCGGGACAGGCAGAGAGACCCAGTACTTC. Protein: CASSRPAGTVPGTGRETQYF.

The V call is TRBV10-3, the J call TRBJ1-1; TRBD1 matches 8 bases. The CDR3 contains 19 residues. CDR1 is ENHRY and CDR2 is SYGVKD in the germline V gene. Unmatched junction bases numbered 23, after V lost 7 bases and J lost 4 bases. As DNA, the CDR3 is TGTGCCATCAATAGTCGCGTGTCGGGACAGGCTCGTCCGGGCACTGAAGCTTTCTTT. Translating it yields CAINSRVSGQARPGTEAFF.

V gene TRBV12-3 or TRBV12-4 combines with J gene TRBJ1-2; TRBD1 might be the D (6 bases). V shed 6 bases and J shed 5 bases, with 13 bases lying between them. The CDR3 contains 13 residues. DNA for the CDR3: TGTGCCAGCAGCGATCAGGGGTGGTATGGCTACACCTTC. Amino acid sequence: CASSDQGWYGYTF.

The chain links TRBV27 to TRBJ2-7; 8 bases align to TRBD1. V trimming: 3 bases; J trimming: 4 bases; junction bases outside the gene matches: 14. CDR1 and CDR2 (germline): MNHEY, SMNVEV (reference sequence). The CDR3 loop spans 17 amino acids. The CDR3 here is CASSFRLGQGGMYEQYF. The CDR3 DNA follows: TGTGCCAGCAGTTTTAGGCTAGGACAGGGAGGCATGTACGAGCAGTACTTC.

The rearrangement joins TRBV29-1 to TRBJ2-5, with 8 bases fitting TRBD1. The CDR3 sequence is 13 residues long. Germline-derived CDR1 and CDR2 are SQVTM and ANQGSEA. V gave up 5 bases and J gave up 5 bases; unmatched junction bases: 7. CDR3 nucleotides: TGCAGCGTTCAGGGGGCGGCAGGGGAGACCCAGTACTTC. Amino acid sequence: CSVQGAAGETQYF. Complete variable domain (other parts from reference TRBV29-1 and TRBJ2-5): SAVISQKPSRDICQRGTSLTIQCQVDSQVTMMFWYRQQPGQSLTLIATANQGSEATYESGFVIDKFPISRPNLTFSTLTVSNMSPEDSSIYLCSVQGAAGETQYFGPGTRLLVL.

The chain is built from TRBV28 and TRBJ2-7; TRBD1 matches at 7 bases. In germline, CDR1 is MDHEN, CDR2 SYDVKM. V shed 6 bases and J 1 base; nucleotides not matched to a gene: 3. The CDR3 runs to 13 residues. The CDR3 DNA reads TGTGCCAGCAGACGACAGGGATCCTACGAGCAGTACTTC. Its protein is CASRRQGSYEQYF.

The V call is TRBV28, the J call TRBJ2-7; D is possibly TRBD2 (6 bases). Trimming took off 8 bases at V and 7 bases at J, with 24 bases between the two ends. Per germline, CDR1 MDHEN and CDR2 SYDVKM. The CDR3 totals 15 residues. The CDR3 loop reads CASSRAGQTNAEQYF. In DNA, the CDR3 is TGTGCCAGCTCCCGCGCGGGGCAAACCAACGCGGAGCAGTACTTC. The whole variable domain, remainder taken from reference TRBV28 and TRBJ2-7, is DVKVTQSSRYLVKRTGEKVFLECVQDMDHENMFWYRQDPGLGLRLIYFSYDVKMKEKGDIPEGYSVSREKKERFSLILESASTNQTSMYLCASSRAGQTNAEQYFGPGTRLTVT.

The chain recombines TRBV12-3 or TRBV12-4 with TRBJ1-2, with a weak D call TRBD1 (6 bases). This CDR3 contains 13 residues. V dropped 1 base and J dropped 6 bases, with 9 bases sitting between them. In nucleotides, the CDR3 is TGTGCCAGCAGTTTAGTACAGGGCCATGGCTACACCTTC. Protein: CASSLVQGHGYTF.

This clone was seen a handful of times. The rearrangement links TRBV6-1 to TRBJ1-2; possibly TRBD1 for D (5 bases). This CDR3 contains 14 residues. CDR1 is MNHNS and CDR2 is SASEGT in the germline V gene. Trimming removed 1 base at V and 8 bases at J, with 14 bases between. The CDR3 protein is CASSEVGGAQGYTF. The CDR3 coding sequence is TGTGCCAGCAGTGAAGTGGGAGGGGCCCAGGGCTACACCTTC.

The chain carries TRBV12-5 and TRBJ1-5, with D hard to call. This CDR3 has 13 amino acids. CDR1 and CDR2 (germline): LGHNT, FRNRAP. V was shortened by 0 bases and J by 6 bases, with 6 bases between the two germline ends. The CDR3 spells CASGLVGFQPQHF. The CDR3 region has the DNA TGTGCTAGTGGTTTGGTCGGTTTTCAGCCCCAGCATTTT.

The rearrangement joins TRBV29-1 to TRBJ1-2; possible D gene TRBD1, 6 bases. Between the trimmed V and J ends, which lost 5 bases and 8 bases, there was a span of 21 bases. The CDR3 length is 14 residues. Germline values: CDR1 SQVTM, CDR2 ANQGSEA. This CDR3 reads CSVLRRTQGEGYTF. For the CDR3, the DNA is TGCAGCGTTCTCCGGCGTACACAGGGAGAAGGCTACACCTTC.

This clone showed up just once. V and J are TRBV2 and TRBJ1-5; D remains ambiguous. Trimming stripped 3 bases from V and 6 bases from J, with 6 bases between. This CDR3 spans 12 amino acids. Germline V lookup: CDR1 SNHLY, CDR2 FYNNEI. CDR3 in amino acids: CASSDGGQPQHF. CDR3 nucleotides: TGTGCCAGCAGTGACGGAGGTCAGCCCCAGCATTTT.

This clone appeared a few times. The chain joins TRBV7-3 to TRBJ2-1; 8 bases match TRBD1. The V and J ends lost 5 bases and 0 bases, in that order; junction bases with no gene match: 3. Germline values: CDR1 SGHTA, CDR2 FQGTGA. This CDR3 has 15 amino acids. CDR3 bases: TGTGCCAGCAGCACAGGGACAGGCTCCTACAATGAGCAGTTCTTC. Protein product: CASSTGTGSYNEQFF.

J is TRBJ2-5 and V is TRBV7-2; no clear D. Trimming cost V 3 bases and J 1 base, with 15 bases left between them. The CDR3 extends over 16 amino acids. Germline V gives CDR1 SGHTA, CDR2 FQGNSA. CDR3 in amino acids: CASSFRSGSFQETQYF. DNA for the CDR3: TGTGCCAGCAGCTTCAGAAGTGGTTCCTTCCAAGAGACCCAGTACTTC.

The chain couples TRBV3-1 (or the pseudogene TRBV3-2) to TRBJ1-1; D is perhaps TRBD1 (6 bases). Germline V gene data show CDR1 as LGHDT and CDR2 as YNNKEL (reference sequence). The CDR3 totals 13 residues. V dropped 5 bases and J dropped 3 bases, with 10 bases sitting between them. The CDR3 DNA sequence: TGTGCCAGCAGCACCCGACAGGACACTGAAGCTTTCTTT. It is translated as CASSTRQDTEAFF.

This chain links TRBV19 with TRBJ2-7; 10 nucleotides match TRBD2. CDR1 is LNHDA and CDR2 is SQIVND in the germline V gene (reference sequence). V lost 3 bases and J lost 7; bases outside the gene matches: 9. This CDR3 has 15 residues. The CDR3 protein is CASSIDPSGSPEQYF. CDR3 bases: TGTGCCAGTAGTATCGATCCTAGCGGGAGTCCGGAGCAGTACTTC.

This chain joins TRBV5-6 and TRBJ2-5, with unresolved D. The germline V gene has CDR1 SGHDT and CDR2 YYEEEE. V gave up 5 bases and J gave up 0 bases, with 14 bases separating them. The CDR3 has 15 amino acids. The chain's CDR3 is CASSSTLEYQETQYF. CDR3 DNA sequence: TGTGCCAGCAGTTCTACTCTTGAGTACCAAGAGACCCAGTACTTC.

The rearrangement joins TRBV6-1 to TRBJ1-5, with D perhaps TRBD1 (5 bases). There are 15 residues in the CDR3. V lost 2 bases and J lost 7, with 15 bases in between. Per germline, CDR1 MNHNS and CDR2 SASEGT. CDR3 in DNA: TGTGCCAGCAGTGAAATACGGGGGACTCACCAGCCCCAGCATTTT. It codes for CASSEIRGTHQPQHF.

The chain joins TRBV5-1 to TRBJ1-2; TRBD1 might be the D (5 bases). The CDR3 length is 13 residues. V gave up 3 bases and J gave up 4 bases, with 10 bases separating them. In germline, CDR1 is SGHRS, CDR2 YFSETQ. Here the CDR3 reads CASSSDSFYGYTF. The CDR3 bases are TGCGCCAGCAGCTCTGACAGCTTCTATGGCTACACCTTC.

The chain recombines TRBV7-8 with TRBJ1-4; 7 bases are a match to TRBD1. Looked up from germline, CDR1 is SGHVS and CDR2 is FQNEAQ. This CDR3 comprises 17 residues. V was clipped by 5 bases and J by 6 bases; unmatched bases: 15. The CDR3 loop is CASSVGKGAGGDEKLFF. CDR3 bases: TGTGCCAGCAGCGTAGGAAAGGGGGCAGGTGGGGATGAAAAACTGTTTTTT.

The chain recombines TRBV7-9 with TRBJ2-1; D may be TRBD2 (5 bases). Germline V gives CDR1 SEHNR, CDR2 FQNEAQ (reference sequence). The CDR3 has 13 amino acids. V dropped 4 bases and J dropped 5 bases, with 9 bases sitting between them. CDR3 amino acids: CASSSGMNNEQFF. The CDR3 DNA reads as TGTGCCAGCAGCTCCGGGATGAACAATGAGCAGTTCTTC.

V gene TRBV19 combines with J gene TRBJ1-1, with TRBD1 matching 8 bases. With V trimmed by 1 base and J by 3 bases, 10 bases remained unmatched. CDR1 and CDR2 from the germline V gene are LNHDA and SQIVND (reference sequence). The CDR3 sequence is 17 residues long. The CDR3 is CASSIGQGNFLDTEAFF. The CDR3 nucleotides are TGTGCCAGTAGTATAGGACAGGGGAATTTTCTAGACACTGAAGCTTTCTTT.

In its sample, this clone was seen once. The chain has TRBV12-3 or TRBV12-4 and TRBJ1-1, with no clear D. Trimming stripped 4 bases from V and 4 bases from J, with 4 bases between. This CDR3 contains 11 residues. DNA for the CDR3: TGTGCCAGCAGTTACGGCACTGAAGCTTTCTTT. It specifies CASSYGTEAFF.